One sample yielded the 2 T cell receptor beta chains listed below, sequenced in a study of blood T cell repertoires in COVID-19. Sequencing was performed with immunoSEQ multiplex PCR; in TCRdb, only in-frame clones are kept and a portion is missing. The sample lists fewer than 120,000 clones, less than 85% occurring once. Sequencing was carried out using peripheral blood. These receptors came from an elderly woman with acute or convalescent COVID-19.

This clone was observed a few times. The rearrangement links TRBV27 to TRBJ1-6; 10 bases align to TRBD1. The CDR3 consists of 17 residues. Trimming cost V 5 bases and J 7 bases; bases outside gene matches: 11. The germline CDR1 and CDR2 sequences are MNHEY and SMNVEV (reference sequence). The chain's CDR3 is CASSPRQGAGGNSPLHF. The CDR3 DNA is TGTGCCAGCAGTCCGCGACAGGGGGCCGGAGGCAATTCACCCCTCCACTTT.

The count of this clone is one. The chain uses TRBV25-1 and TRBJ2-1; D is possibly TRBD2 (7 bases). Trimming left V 6 bases short and J 2 bases short, with 14 bases between. Germline CDR1 reads MGHDK; CDR2 reads SYGVNS. The CDR3 sequence is 15 residues long. DNA for the CDR3: TGTGCCAGCAGGGATTCGGGGGGCGCCTACAATGAGCAGTTCTTC. Protein sequence: CASRDSGGAYNEQFF.